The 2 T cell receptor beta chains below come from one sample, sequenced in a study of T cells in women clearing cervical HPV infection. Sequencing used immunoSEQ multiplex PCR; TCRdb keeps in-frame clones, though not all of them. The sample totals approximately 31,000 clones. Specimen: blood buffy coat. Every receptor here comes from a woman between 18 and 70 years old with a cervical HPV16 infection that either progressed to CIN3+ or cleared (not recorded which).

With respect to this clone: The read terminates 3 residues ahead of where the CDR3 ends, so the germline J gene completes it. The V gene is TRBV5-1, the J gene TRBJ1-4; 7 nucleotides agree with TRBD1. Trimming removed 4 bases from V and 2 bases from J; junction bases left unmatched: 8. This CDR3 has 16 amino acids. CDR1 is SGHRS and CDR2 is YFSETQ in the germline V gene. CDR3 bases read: TGCGCCAGCAGCACAAACAGGGGAGGGACTAATGAAAAA. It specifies CASSTNRGGTNEK. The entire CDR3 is CASSTNRGGTNEKLFF.

CDR3 region: CASSLGASQGGKETQYF. CDR3 bases read: TGTGCCAGCAGCTTAGGAGCCAGCCAGGGGGGCAAAGAGACC. The V and J genes are TRBV13 and TRBJ2-5; perhaps TRBD1 as D (7 bases). The CDR3 goes on 3 residues after the read ends, and that part is filled in from the germline J gene. Trimming stripped 0 bases from V and 3 bases from J, with 17 bases between. CDR3 size: 17 residues. CDR1 and CDR2 (germline): PRHDT, FYEKMQ (reference sequence). Based on the CDR3 plus reference TRBV13 and TRBJ2-5, the full variable domain is AAGVIQSPRHLIKEKRETATLKCYPIPRHDTVYWYQQGPGQDPQFLISFYEKMQSDKGSIPDRFSAQQFSDYHSELNMSSLELGDSALYFCASSLGASQGGKETQYFGPGTRLLVL.